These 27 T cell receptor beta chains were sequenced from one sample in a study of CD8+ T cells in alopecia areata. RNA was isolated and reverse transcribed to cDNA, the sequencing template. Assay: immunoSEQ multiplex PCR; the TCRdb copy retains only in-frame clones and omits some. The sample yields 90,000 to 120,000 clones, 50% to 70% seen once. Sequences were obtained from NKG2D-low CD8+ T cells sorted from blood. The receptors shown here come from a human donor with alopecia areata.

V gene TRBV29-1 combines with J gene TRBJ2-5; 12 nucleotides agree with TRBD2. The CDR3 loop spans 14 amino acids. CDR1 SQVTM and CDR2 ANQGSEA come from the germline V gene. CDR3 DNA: TGCACAATATCCCTAGCGGGAGGGCAAGAGACCCAGTACTTC. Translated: CTISLAGGQETQYF. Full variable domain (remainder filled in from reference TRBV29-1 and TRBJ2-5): SAVISQKPSRDICQRGTSLTIQCQVDSQVTMMFWYRQQPGQSLTLIATANQGSEATYESGFVIDKFPISRPNLTFSTLTVSNMSPEDSSIYLCTISLAGGQETQYFGPGTRLLVL.

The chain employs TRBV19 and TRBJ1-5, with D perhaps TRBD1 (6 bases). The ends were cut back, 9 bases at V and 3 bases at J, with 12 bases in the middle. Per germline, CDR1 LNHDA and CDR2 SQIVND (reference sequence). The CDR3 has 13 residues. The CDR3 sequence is CASPQGYNQPQHF. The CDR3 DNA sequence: TGTGCCAGCCCACAGGGCTACAATCAGCCCCAGCATTTT.

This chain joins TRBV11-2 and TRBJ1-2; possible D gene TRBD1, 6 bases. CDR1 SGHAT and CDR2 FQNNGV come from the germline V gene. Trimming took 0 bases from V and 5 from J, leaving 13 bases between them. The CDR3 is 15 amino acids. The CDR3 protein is CASSLEQGNLYGYTF. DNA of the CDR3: TGTGCCAGCAGCTTAGAACAGGGAAACCTTTATGGCTACACCTTC.

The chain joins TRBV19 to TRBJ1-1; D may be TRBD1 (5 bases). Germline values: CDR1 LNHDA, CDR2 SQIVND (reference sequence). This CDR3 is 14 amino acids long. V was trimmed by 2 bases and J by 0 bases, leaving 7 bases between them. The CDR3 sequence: CASSIKTVNTEAFF. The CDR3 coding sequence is TGTGCCAGTAGTATAAAGACAGTGAACACTGAAGCTTTCTTT.

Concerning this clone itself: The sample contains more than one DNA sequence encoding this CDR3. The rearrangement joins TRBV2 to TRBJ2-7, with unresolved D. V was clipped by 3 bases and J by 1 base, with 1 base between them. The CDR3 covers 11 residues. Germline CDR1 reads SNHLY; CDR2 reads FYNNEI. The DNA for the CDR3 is TGTGCCAGCAGTGATTCCTACGAGCAGTACTTC. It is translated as CASSDSYEQYF. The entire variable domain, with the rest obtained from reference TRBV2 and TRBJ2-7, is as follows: EPEVTQTPSHQVTQMGQEVILRCVPISNHLYFYWYRQILGQKVEFLVSFYNNEISEKSEIFDDQFSVERPDGSNFTLKIRSTKLEDSAMYFCASSDSYEQYFGPGTRLTVT.

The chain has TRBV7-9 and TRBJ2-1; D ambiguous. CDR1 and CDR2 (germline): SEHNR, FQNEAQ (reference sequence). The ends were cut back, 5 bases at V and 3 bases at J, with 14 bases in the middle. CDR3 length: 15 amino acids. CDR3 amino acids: CASSQPLVNYNEQFF. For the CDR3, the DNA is TGTGCCAGCAGCCAACCCCTAGTTAACTACAATGAGCAGTTCTTC.

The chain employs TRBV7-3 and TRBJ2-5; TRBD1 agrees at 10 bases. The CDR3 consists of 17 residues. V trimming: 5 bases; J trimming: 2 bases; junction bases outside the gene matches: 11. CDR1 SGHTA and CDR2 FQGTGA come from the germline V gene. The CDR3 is CASSPRDRGIGQETQYF. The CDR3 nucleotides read TGTGCCAGCAGCCCTAGGGACAGGGGAATAGGGCAAGAGACCCAGTACTTC.

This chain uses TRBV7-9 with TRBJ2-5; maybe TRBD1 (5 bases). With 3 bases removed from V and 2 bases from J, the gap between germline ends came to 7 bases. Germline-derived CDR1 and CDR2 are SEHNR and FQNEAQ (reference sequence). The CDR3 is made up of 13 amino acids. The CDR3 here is CASSFDRQETQYF. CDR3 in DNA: TGTGCCAGCAGCTTCGACAGACAAGAGACCCAGTACTTC.

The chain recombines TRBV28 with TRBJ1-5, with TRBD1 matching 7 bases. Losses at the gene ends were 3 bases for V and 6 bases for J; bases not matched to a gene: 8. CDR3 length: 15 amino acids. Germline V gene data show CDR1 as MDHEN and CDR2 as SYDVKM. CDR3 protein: CASSFDRATSQPQHF. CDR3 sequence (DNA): TGTGCCAGCAGTTTCGACAGGGCGACAAGTCAGCCCCAGCATTTT.

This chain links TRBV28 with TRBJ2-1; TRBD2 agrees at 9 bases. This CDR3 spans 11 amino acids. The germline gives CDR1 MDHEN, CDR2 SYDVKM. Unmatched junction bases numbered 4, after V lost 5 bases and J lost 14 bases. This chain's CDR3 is CASSLAGLEFF. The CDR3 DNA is TGTGCCAGCAGTCTAGCGGGATTGGAGTTCTTC.

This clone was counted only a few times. This chain's CDR3 is CSVEGVRGTEAFF. CDR3 sequence (DNA): TGCAGCGTTGAAGGTGTAAGGGGCACTGAAGCTTTCTTT. V gene TRBV29-1 combines with J gene TRBJ1-1, with D tentatively TRBD1 (5 bases). Between the trimmed V and J ends, which lost 1 base and 4 bases, there was a span of 10 bases. Germline CDR1 reads SQVTM; CDR2 reads ANQGSEA. CDR3 size: 13 residues.

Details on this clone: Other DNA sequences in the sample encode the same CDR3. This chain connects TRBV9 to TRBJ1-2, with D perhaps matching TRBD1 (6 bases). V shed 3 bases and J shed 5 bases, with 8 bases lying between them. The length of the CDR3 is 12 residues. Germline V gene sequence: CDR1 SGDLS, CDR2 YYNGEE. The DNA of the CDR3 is TGTGCCAGCAGCGCTGGACAGTATGGCTACACCTTC. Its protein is CASSAGQYGYTF.

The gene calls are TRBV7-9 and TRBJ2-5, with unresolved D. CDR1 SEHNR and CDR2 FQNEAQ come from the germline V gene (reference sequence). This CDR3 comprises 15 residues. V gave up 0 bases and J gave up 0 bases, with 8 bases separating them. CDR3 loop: CASSLAPANQETQYF. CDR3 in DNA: TGTGCCAGCAGCTTAGCTCCCGCCAACCAAGAGACCCAGTACTTC.

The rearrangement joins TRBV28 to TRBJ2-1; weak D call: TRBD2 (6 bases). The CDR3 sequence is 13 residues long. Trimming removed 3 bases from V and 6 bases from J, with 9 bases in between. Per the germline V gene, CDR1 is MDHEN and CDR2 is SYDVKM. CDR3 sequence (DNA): TGTGCCAGCAGTTTGGGGGGTAGCAATGAGCAGTTCTTC. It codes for CASSLGGSNEQFF.

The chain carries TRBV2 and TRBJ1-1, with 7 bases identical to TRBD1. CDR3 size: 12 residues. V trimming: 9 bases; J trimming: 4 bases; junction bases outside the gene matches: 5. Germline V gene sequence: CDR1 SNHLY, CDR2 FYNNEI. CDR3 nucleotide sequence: TGTGCCAGACAGGGGTCGAGCACTGAAGCTTTCTTT. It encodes CARQGSSTEAFF.

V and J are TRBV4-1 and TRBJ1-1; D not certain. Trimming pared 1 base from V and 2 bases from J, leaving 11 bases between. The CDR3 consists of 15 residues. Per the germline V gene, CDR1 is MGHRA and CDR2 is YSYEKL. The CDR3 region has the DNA TGCGCCAGCAGCCAAGGAATGGCACTTAACACTGAAGCTTTCTTT. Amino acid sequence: CASSQGMALNTEAFF.

CDR3 bases: TGTGCCAGTTCGGGAGGGTATTTCGGCGAGCAGTACTTC. This gives the protein CASSGGYFGEQYF. The genes are TRBV27 and TRBJ2-7; TRBD2 aligns across 8 bases. The V gene's germline CDR1 is MNHEY and CDR2 SMNVEV (reference sequence). The CDR3 spans 13 residues. V lost 9 bases to trimming and J lost 6 bases; unmatched junction nucleotides: 10.

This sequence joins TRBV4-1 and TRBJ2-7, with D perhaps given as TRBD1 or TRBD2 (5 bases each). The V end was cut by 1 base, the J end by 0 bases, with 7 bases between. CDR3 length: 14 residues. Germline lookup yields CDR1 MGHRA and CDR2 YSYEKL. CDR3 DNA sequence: TGCGCCAGCAGCCAAGCGAGGGGCTCCTACGAGCAGTACTTC. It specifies CASSQARGSYEQYF.

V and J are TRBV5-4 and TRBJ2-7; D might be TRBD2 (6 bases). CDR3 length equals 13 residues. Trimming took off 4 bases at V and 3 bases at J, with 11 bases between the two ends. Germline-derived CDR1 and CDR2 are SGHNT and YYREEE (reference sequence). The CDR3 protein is CASSALGGYEQYF. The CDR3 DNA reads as TGTGCCAGCAGCGCTCTGGGAGGCTACGAGCAGTACTTC.

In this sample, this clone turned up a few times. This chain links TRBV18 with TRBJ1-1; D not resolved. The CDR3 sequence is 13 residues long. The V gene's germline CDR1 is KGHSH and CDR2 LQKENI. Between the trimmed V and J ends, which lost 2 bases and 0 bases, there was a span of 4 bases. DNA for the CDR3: TGTGCCAGCTCACCAGGCATGAACACTGAAGCTTTCTTT. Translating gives CASSPGMNTEAFF.

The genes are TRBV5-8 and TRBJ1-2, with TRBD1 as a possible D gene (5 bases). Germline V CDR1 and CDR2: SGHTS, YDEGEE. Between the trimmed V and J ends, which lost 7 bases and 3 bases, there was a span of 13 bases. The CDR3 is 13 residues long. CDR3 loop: CASDSGGYYGYTF. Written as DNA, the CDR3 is TGTGCCAGCGATTCCGGGGGGTACTATGGCTACACCTTC.

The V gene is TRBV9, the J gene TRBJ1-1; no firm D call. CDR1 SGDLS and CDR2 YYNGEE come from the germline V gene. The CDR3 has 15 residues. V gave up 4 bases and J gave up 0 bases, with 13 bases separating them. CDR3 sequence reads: CASSPSFLMNTEAFF. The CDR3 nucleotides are TGTGCCAGCAGCCCGTCCTTTCTTATGAACACTGAAGCTTTCTTT.

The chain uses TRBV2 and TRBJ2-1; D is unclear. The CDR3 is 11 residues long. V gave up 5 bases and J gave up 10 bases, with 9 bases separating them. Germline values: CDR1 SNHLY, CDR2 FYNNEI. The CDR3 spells CASSWKEEQFF. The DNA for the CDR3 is TGTGCCAGCAGTTGGAAGGAGGAGCAGTTCTTC. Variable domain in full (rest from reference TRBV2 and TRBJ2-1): EPEVTQTPSHQVTQMGQEVILRCVPISNHLYFYWYRQILGQKVEFLVSFYNNEISEKSEIFDDQFSVERPDGSNFTLKIRSTKLEDSAMYFCASSWKEEQFFGPGTRLTVL.

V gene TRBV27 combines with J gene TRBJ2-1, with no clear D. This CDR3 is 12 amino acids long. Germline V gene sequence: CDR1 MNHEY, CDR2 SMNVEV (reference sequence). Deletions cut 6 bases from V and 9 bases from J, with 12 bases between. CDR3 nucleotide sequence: TGTGCCAGCAGCCGCCCTGGGGTTGAGCAGTTCTTC. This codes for CASSRPGVEQFF.

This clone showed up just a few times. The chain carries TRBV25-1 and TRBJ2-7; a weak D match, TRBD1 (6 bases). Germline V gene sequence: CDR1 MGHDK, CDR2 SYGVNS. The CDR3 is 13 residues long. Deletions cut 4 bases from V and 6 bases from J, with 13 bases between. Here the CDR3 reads CASSVGHLLEQYF. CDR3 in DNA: TGTGCCAGCAGTGTGGGACACCTCCTCGAGCAGTACTTC.

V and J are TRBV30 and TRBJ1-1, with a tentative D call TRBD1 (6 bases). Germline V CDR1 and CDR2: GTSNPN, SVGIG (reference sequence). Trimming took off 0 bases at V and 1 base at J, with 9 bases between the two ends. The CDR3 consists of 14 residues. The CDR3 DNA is TGTGCCTGGAGTGTACCGACAGGGAACACTGAAGCTTTCTTT. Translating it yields CAWSVPTGNTEAFF.

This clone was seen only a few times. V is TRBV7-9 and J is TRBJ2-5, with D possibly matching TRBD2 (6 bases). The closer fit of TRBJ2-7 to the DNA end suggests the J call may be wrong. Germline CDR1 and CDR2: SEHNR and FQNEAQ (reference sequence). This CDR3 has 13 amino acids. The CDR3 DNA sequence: TGTGCCAGCAGCTTAGGACGGAGGGACGAGCAGTACTTC. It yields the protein CASSLGRRDEQYF.